The 17 T cell receptor beta chains below were found in one sample sequenced in a study of shared clonotypes between healthy human individuals. The data were produced by immunoSEQ multiplex PCR, yet TCRdb's version contains in-frame clones alone and is incomplete. The sample includes over a million clones, roughly 95% of them seen just once. Specimen: naive CD4+ T cells sorted from blood. Sample subset: CD45RA+ positively selected. All receptors come from a man aged 25-45 years in good health.

The chain is built from TRBV30 and TRBJ2-2; 15 bases are shared with TRBD2. With 0 bases clipped from V and 1 base from J, the junction kept 18 bases outside the gene matches. Germline CDR1 reads GTSNPN; CDR2 reads SVGIG (reference sequence). The CDR3 length is 23 residues. This CDR3 reads CAWSVRGLAGGRLEPLNTGELFF. DNA for the CDR3: TGTGCCTGGAGTGTACGAGGACTAGCGGGAGGGAGACTGGAGCCCCTGAACACCGGGGAGCTGTTTTTT.

This clone was recorded only once. The V call is TRBV4-1, the J call TRBJ2-7; TRBD1 agrees at 10 bases. The germline CDR1 and CDR2 sequences are MGHRA and YSYEKL. After removal of 2 bases from V and 5 bases from J, the junction contained 6 bases not matched to a gene. The CDR3 runs to 15 residues. The CDR3 spells CASSQPGQGNDEQYF. CDR3 DNA: TGCGCCAGCAGCCAACCGGGACAGGGGAACGACGAGCAGTACTTC.

The chain joins TRBV4-3 to TRBJ1-2; D is unresolved. CDR1 and CDR2 from the germline V gene are LGHNA and YSLEER. The CDR3 spans 16 residues. Trimming cost V 0 bases and J 4 bases, with 15 bases left between them. The CDR3 bases are TGCGCCAGCAGCCAAGATGAGTTCCTTACCACCTATGGCTACACCTTC. It encodes CASSQDEFLTTYGYTF.

The chain's CDR3 is CASSGVLGTEAFF. For the CDR3, the DNA is TGTGCCAGCAGCGGGGTTCTCGGCACTGAAGCTTTCTTT. V is TRBV28 and J is TRBJ1-1; D is unresolved. The V end lost 6 bases, the J end lost 4 bases, and 12 bases lay between the germline ends. CDR3 length: 13 residues. Germline values: CDR1 MDHEN, CDR2 SYDVKM.

CDR3 coding DNA: TGCGCCAGCAGCCAAGATGATAGTTACGAGCAGTACTTC. It is translated as CASSQDDSYEQYF. The genes are TRBV4-3 and TRBJ2-7; no firm D call. CDR3 length equals 13 residues. V lost 0 bases, J lost 4 bases, and 7 bases lay in between. Germline CDR1 LGHNA, CDR2 YSLEER.

Here the CDR3 reads CASSDTGSYEQYF. The CDR3 region has the DNA TGTGCCAGCAGCGACACAGGGAGCTACGAGCAGTACTTC. The rearrangement uses TRBV11-2 and TRBJ2-7, with a tentative D call TRBD1 (6 bases). Germline V gene sequence: CDR1 SGHAT, CDR2 FQNNGV. The CDR3 loop spans 13 amino acids. Trimming pared 5 bases from V and 3 bases from J, leaving 11 bases between.

This rearrangement joins TRBV19 to TRBJ2-7; 10 bases are a match to TRBD1. This CDR3 has 15 amino acids. The germline gives CDR1 LNHDA, CDR2 SQIVND (reference sequence). With 5 bases clipped from V and 2 bases from J, the junction kept 6 bases outside the gene matches. CDR3 nucleotides: TGTGCCAGTAGTGGGACAGGGGAGGGAGCCTACGAGCAGTACTTC. Protein product: CASSGTGEGAYEQYF.

This chain joins TRBV5-1 and TRBJ2-7; D might be TRBD2 (5 bases). The V end was cut by 3 bases, the J end by 7 bases, with 20 bases between. There are 15 residues in the CDR3. Germline CDR1 SGHRS, CDR2 YFSETQ. The CDR3 sequence is CASSSGMVVGNEQYF. The DNA for the CDR3 is TGCGCCAGCAGCTCTGGTATGGTCGTCGGGAATGAGCAGTACTTC.

The chain couples TRBV2 to TRBJ1-2, with D tentatively TRBD1 (5 bases). V shed 6 bases and J shed 5 bases, with 25 bases lying between them. Germline CDR1 is SNHLY and CDR2 is FYNNEI. The CDR3 loop spans 17 amino acids. CDR3 bases: TGTGCCAGCAGGAGACTACAACCGGGACTGAAGACTTATGGCTACACCTTC. Translating gives CASRRLQPGLKTYGYTF.

The chain recombines TRBV30 with TRBJ2-7; D is perhaps TRBD1 or TRBD2 (5 bases each). The CDR3 covers 12 residues. Trimming removed 4 bases from V and 0 bases from J, with 7 bases in between. Germline V gene data show CDR1 as GTSNPN and CDR2 as SVGIG (reference sequence). The CDR3 loop reads CAWMGTSYEQYF. DNA of the CDR3: TGTGCCTGGATGGGGACCTCCTACGAGCAGTACTTC.

This clone was seen a few times. This chain links TRBV7-2 with TRBJ1-5, with a possible D match to TRBD1 (5 bases). This CDR3 has 16 residues. CDR1 is SGHTA, CDR2 FQGNSA, per germline. Trimming stripped 3 bases from V and 1 base from J, with 13 bases between. CDR3 bases: TGTGCCAGCAGCTTCGACAGAGGAAGGAGCAATCAGCCCCAGCATTTT. Its translation: CASSFDRGRSNQPQHF.

A single count supports this clone. V usage is TRBV7-9 and J usage is TRBJ2-7; 14 nucleotides agree with TRBD2. V was pared by 1 base and J by 2 bases, with 7 bases of the junction left unmatched. The CDR3 is 18 residues long. CDR1 SEHNR and CDR2 FQNEAQ come from the germline V gene (reference sequence). The CDR3 region has the DNA TGTGCCAGCAGCTTAGAAAAAGGGACTAGCGGGAGAGCCTACGAGCAGTACTTC. Protein sequence: CASSLEKGTSGRAYEQYF.

This clone was detected only once. The chain carries TRBV4-3 and TRBJ1-1, with unresolved D. CDR3 size: 15 residues. The V gene lost 0 bases and the J gene lost 4 bases, with 12 bases spanning the gap. Per the germline V gene, CDR1 is LGHNA and CDR2 is YSLEER. Here the CDR3 reads CASSQDTTPGTEAFF. CDR3 nucleotides: TGCGCCAGCAGCCAAGATACGACCCCAGGCACTGAAGCTTTCTTT.

The gene calls are TRBV6-5 and TRBJ1-2; a weak D match, TRBD1 (5 bases). The germline CDR1 and CDR2 sequences are MNHEY and SVGAGI. The length of the CDR3 is 13 residues. With 0 bases removed from V and 4 bases from J, the gap between germline ends came to 6 bases. CDR3 in amino acids: CASSYSGTYGYTF. The CDR3 DNA sequence: TGTGCCAGCAGTTACTCGGGGACCTATGGCTACACCTTC.

The chain combines TRBV28 with TRBJ2-7; a weak D match, TRBD2 (6 bases). V was shortened by 5 bases and J by 0 bases, with 14 bases between the two germline ends. The CDR3 has 15 amino acids. Germline CDR1 and CDR2: MDHEN and SYDVKM. The CDR3: CASSLPSANSYEQYF. CDR3 DNA sequence: TGTGCCAGCAGTCTACCTAGCGCCAACTCCTACGAGCAGTACTTC.

This clone was seen once. This chain links TRBV11-3 with TRBJ2-1; the D is unclear. The length of the CDR3 is 12 residues. Germline V gene lookup returns CDR1 SGHNT and CDR2 YENEEA. V lost 0 bases and J lost 6, with 3 bases in between. As DNA, the CDR3 is TGTGCCAGCAGCTTAGATCGCAATGAGCAGTTCTTC. This translates into CASSLDRNEQFF.

In regard to this clone: The sample contains more than one DNA sequence encoding this CDR3. The gene calls are TRBV28 and TRBJ2-7, with D possibly called TRBD1 or TRBD2 (5 bases each). The CDR3 extends over 14 amino acids. Germline assignment: CDR1 MDHEN and CDR2 SYDVKM. Trimming took off 5 bases at V and 2 bases at J, with 13 bases between the two ends. CDR3 DNA: TGTGCCAGCAGTCCCGGGACCAGGACCTACGAGCAGTACTTC. This codes for CASSPGTRTYEQYF.